This T cell receptor (beta chain) was recovered during a study of T cell repertoires in cytomegalovirus infection. In TCRdb, the reads were re-called with MiXCR into one record per CDR3 protein. The repertoire includes roughly 280,000 distinct CDR3 sequences, 8% to 9.5% of them detected once, and less than 15% sits in the top ten. This clonotype was seen more than once but under ten times. The germline V gene encodes CDR1 SGHVS and CDR2 FQNEAQ. Trimming took 5 bases from V and 4 from J; bases not matched to a gene: 17. The length of the CDR3 is 20 residues. The receptor was isolated from a human donor in good health (CMV status not recorded). Some clones in this sample may be carry-over from other donors' samples. The sample consisted of PBMCs. The rearrangement joins TRBV7-8 to TRBJ2-6; 10 nucleotides align to TRBD1. The CDR3 region is CASSLIEGGTGVSGANVLTF. The CDR3 nucleotides read TGTGCCAGCAGCCTCATTGAGGGGGGGACAGGGGTATCGGGGGCCAACGTCCTGACTTTC.